The 8 T cell receptor beta chains below come from one sample, sequenced in a study of control samples from healthy donors and cancer patients. The repertoire was sequenced with immunoSEQ multiplex PCR; TCRdb's copy has only in-frame clones and lacks some. The sample yields approximately 140,000 clones, about 90% seen once. The sequencing sample was made of blood. The receptors were gathered from a man aged 18 to 29 in good health.

Regarding this clone: Sequence at one end of the junction differs from germline and may be a read error. The same CDR3 can be traced to other DNA sequences in this sample. The chain employs TRBV4-2 and TRBJ1-6; no definite D call. Germline loops: CDR1 LGHNA, CDR2 YNFKEQ. The CDR3 extends over 12 amino acids. The CDR3 here is CASSQAESPLHF. CDR3 in DNA: TGTGCCAGTAGCCAAGCAGAGTCACCCCTCCACTTT.

The chain combines TRBV12-2 with TRBJ2-1; the table's D call TRBD2 went unverified against the DNA. TRBV12-2 is flagged as a pseudogene. The CDR3 spans 14 residues. The CDR3 DNA reads TGTGCAAGTCGGCGGGGGGACCCTGGGAATGAGCAGTTCTTC. Translation: CASRRGDPGNEQFF.

The V gene is TRBV18, the J gene TRBJ2-7; D unresolved. Germline values: CDR1 KGHSH, CDR2 LQKENI. Trimming took 2 bases from V and 4 from J, leaving 6 bases between them. The CDR3 contains 12 residues. The CDR3 loop reads CASSPLKYEQYF. The CDR3 DNA reads as TGTGCCAGCTCACCATTGAAGTACGAGCAGTACTTC.

This chain uses TRBV3-1 (or the pseudogene TRBV3-2) with TRBJ2-1; possibly TRBD2 for D (6 bases). The germline CDR1 and CDR2 sequences are LGHDT and YNNKEL (reference sequence). CDR3 length: 17 amino acids. The V end lost 2 bases, the J end lost 9 bases, and 23 bases lay between the germline ends. The CDR3 DNA follows: TGTGCCAGCAGCCAAAATTCCCGCCAGGGAGGTTCGCTTGAGCAGTTCTTC. It specifies CASSQNSRQGGSLEQFF.

J is TRBJ2-2 and V is TRBV2, with D uncertain. The CDR3 extends over 18 amino acids. The V and J ends lost 11 bases and 1 base respectively, with 26 bases between them. Germline V gives CDR1 SNHLY, CDR2 FYNNEI. The CDR3 nucleotides are TGTGCCTCCTCCCAACACCCCGGACCCACGTTGAACACCGGGGAGCTGTTTTTT. It translates to CASSQHPGPTLNTGELFF.

The chain is built from TRBV29-1 and TRBJ1-1; D not resolved. V gave up 3 bases and J gave up 1 base, with 9 bases separating them. The CDR3 covers 13 residues. The V gene's germline CDR1 is SQVTM and CDR2 ANQGSEA. CDR3: CSVEVGRNTEAFF. The CDR3 bases are TGCAGCGTTGAGGTCGGCAGGAACACTGAAGCTTTCTTT.

J is TRBJ1-5 and V is TRBV4-1, with D perhaps matching TRBD1 (5 bases). The CDR3 is 15 amino acids. Germline V gives CDR1 MGHRA, CDR2 YSYEKL. V was clipped by 1 base and J by 7 bases, with 14 bases between them. This chain's CDR3 is CASSQVLGVNQPQHF. The CDR3, as DNA: TGCGCCAGCAGCCAAGTTTTAGGGGTTAACCAGCCCCAGCATTTT.

The chain has TRBV4-2 and TRBJ1-1; TRBD1 might be the D (5 bases). The germline gives CDR1 LGHNA, CDR2 YNFKEQ. V was cut by 0 bases and J by 5 bases, with 13 bases left in between. CDR3 length: 15 residues. This chain's CDR3 is CASSQDPGIETEAFF. DNA for the CDR3: TGTGCCAGCAGCCAAGACCCAGGGATAGAAACTGAAGCTTTCTTT.